The 6 T cell receptor beta chains listed next were all sequenced from one sample in a study of identical twins. TCRdb re-derived calls from the 5' RACE reads in MiXCR, one entry per CDR3 protein. The table includes fewer than 250,000 distinct CDR3 sequences, approximately 7.8% detected once. In addition, the sample was reused for a study of yellow fever vaccine responses in identical twins.

The source material was CD8+ T cells sorted from blood. Receptors originate from a young woman in good health.

V gene TRBV7-9 combines with J gene TRBJ2-2; D is unclear. The CDR3 totals 12 residues. Between the trimmed V and J ends, which lost 2 bases and 7 bases, there was a span of 5 bases. The germline V gene has CDR1 SEHNR and CDR2 FQNEAQ (reference sequence). This chain's CDR3 is CASSLSNGELFF. The CDR3 bases are TGTGCCAGCAGCTTATCAAACGGGGAGCTGTTTTTT.

This clonotype was observed a handful of times. The chain joins TRBV6-1 to TRBJ1-2; 7 bases fit TRBD1. Losses at the gene ends were 6 bases for V and 0 bases for J; bases not matched to a gene: 10. The germline V gene has CDR1 MNHNS and CDR2 SASEGT. The CDR3 has 16 residues. The chain's CDR3 is CASSPQGGGTNYGYTF. As DNA, the CDR3 is TGTGCCAGCAGCCCCCAGGGGGGGGGGACTAACTATGGCTACACCTTC.

The chain joins TRBV2 to TRBJ2-7, with TRBD2 identical over 9 bases. CDR3 length: 15 residues. V was pared by 4 bases and J by 1 base, with 5 bases of the junction left unmatched. The V gene's germline CDR1 is SNHLY and CDR2 FYNNEI. DNA of the CDR3: TGTGCCAGCAGTGGGAGCGGGGGGATTTCCTACGAGCAGTACGTC. Its translation: CASSGSGGISYEQYV.

This clonotype has more than one count but fewer than ten. The chain links TRBV6-5 to TRBJ2-2, with TRBD2 identical over 10 bases. After removal of 2 bases from V and 4 bases from J, the junction contained 10 bases not matched to a gene. The CDR3 contains 18 residues. Germline V lookup: CDR1 MNHEY, CDR2 SVGAGI. As DNA, the CDR3 is TGTGCCAGCAGTTACAGCACTTCTAGCGGGAGTAGCACCGGGGAGCTGTTTTTT. Protein: CASSYSTSSGSSTGELFF.

The rearrangement joins TRBV28 to TRBJ2-1; 7 nucleotides agree with TRBD1. Germline trimming cut 5 bases from V and 14 bases from J; bases unmatched to any gene: 6. Germline V gene data show CDR1 as MDHEN and CDR2 as SYDVKM. This CDR3 has 11 amino acids. CDR3 amino acids: CASSLSGTEFF. The CDR3 nucleotides are TGTGCCAGCAGTCTATCCGGGACAGAGTTCTTC.

This clonotype was counted many times. The CDR3 sequence: CASSLGQFEQYF. The CDR3 DNA follows: TGTGCCAGCAGCTTAGGACAGTTCGAGCAGTACTTC. The chain uses TRBV13 and TRBJ2-7; D ambiguous. CDR3 size: 12 residues. V shed 0 bases and J shed 6 bases, with 6 bases lying between them. CDR1 is PRHDT and CDR2 is FYEKMQ in the germline V gene (reference sequence).